A selection of T cell receptor beta chains follows, all from one sample in a study of T cell responses to AZD1222 COVID-19 vaccine. Method: immunoSEQ multiplex PCR; TCRdb's copy keeps in-frame clones and lacks some. The repertoire holds fewer than 200,000 clones, roughly 88% seen once, with around a tenth in the top ten. Sequenced material: peripheral blood, taken 28 days after the second AZD1222 dose. The origin of the receptors is an adult who received the AZD1222 COVID-19 vaccine. The CDR3 runs from the conserved cysteine through the conserved F or W. Each record gives: clone size, J gene, D gene, V gene, CDR3 protein, CDR3 DNA. A D gene is named only where the DNA matches it firmly. Clone size appears in some rows only: once, few, many, or a class for an expanded clone.

.,TRBJ2-1,TRBD2,TRBV5-1,CASSFGAGDYNEQFF,TGCGCCAGCAGCTTCGGGGCGGGAGATTACAATGAGCAGTTCTTC
.,TRBJ2-5,.,TRBV5-1,CASSLAFGGETQYF,TGCGCCAGCAGCTTGGCTTTTGGTGGAGAGACCCAGTACTTC
.,TRBJ1-1,.,TRBV2,CASSLGPLGTEAFF,TGTGCCAGCAGTTTGGGACCATTGGGCACTGAAGCTTTCTTT
.,TRBJ1-4,.,TRBV4-3,CASSRRARVEEKLFF,TGCGCCAGCAGCCGGAGGGCCAGGGTGGAGGAAAAACTGTTTTTT
.,TRBJ1-1,.,TRBV28,CASTRSTTGNTEAFF,TGTGCCAGCACCCGATCTACGACAGGGAACACTGAAGCTTTCTTT
.,TRBJ1-1,.,TRBV9,CASSSHGGVSTEAFF,TGTGCCAGCAGCTCCCACGGGGGGGTCAGCACTGAAGCTTTCTTT
.,TRBJ1-1,.,TRBV3-1/TRBV3-2,CASSQDPAINTEAFF,TGTGCCAGCAGCCAAGACCCTGCTATAAACACTGAAGCTTTCTTT
.,TRBJ1-3,.,TRBV7-9,CASSLEGGWNTLSNTIYF,TGTGCCAGCAGCTTAGAGGGCGGATGGAATACTCTGTCAAACACCATATATTTT
.,TRBJ1-1,.,TRBV24-1,CATSDGNRAKAFF,TGTGCCACCAGTGATGGGAACCGGGCCAAAGCTTTCTTT
.,TRBJ1-1,.,TRBV7-7,CASSPRGGGGLLVNTEAFF,TGTGCCAGCAGCCCTAGAGGGGGGGGAGGTTTACTTGTGAACACTGAAGCTTTCTTT
.,TRBJ1-3,.,TRBV3-1/TRBV3-2,CASSQVAGTPIYF,TGTGCCAGCAGCCAAGTTGCGGGGACCCCCATATATTTT
.,TRBJ1-2,TRBD1,TRBV27,CASTKGAGRGYTF,TGTGCCAGCACCAAGGGGGCAGGGCGGGGATACACCTTC
.,TRBJ1-1,.,TRBV3-1/TRBV3-2,CASSLGISEAFF,TGTGCCAGCAGCCTTGGGATCTCTGAAGCTTTCTTT
.,TRBJ2-3,.,TRBV6-4,CASSHARSDTQYF,TGTGCCAGCAGTCATGCGAGGTCGGATACGCAGTATTTT
.,TRBJ2-4,.,TRBV7-2,CASSLGPIKNIQYF,TGTGCCAGCAGCCTGGGACCGATCAAAAACATTCAGTACTTC
.,TRBJ2-7,TRBD1,TRBV6-5,CASSILRDRGEQYF,TGTGCCAGCAGTATACTCCGGGACAGGGGAGAGCAGTACTTC
.,TRBJ2-3,.,TRBV5-6,CASSFRPSGPLGTDTQYF,TGTGCCAGCAGCTTTCGTCCTTCAGGACCCCTAGGCACAGATACGCAGTATTTT
.,TRBJ1-2,.,TRBV18,CASSPRGEEGYTF,TGTGCCAGCTCACCACGGGGGGAGGAAGGCTACACCTTC
.,TRBJ1-5,.,TRBV6-5,CASSYPPSNQPQHF,TGTGCCAGCAGTTACCCCCCTAGTAATCAGCCCCAGCATTTT
once,TRBJ2-7,TRBD2,TRBV4-3,CASSQGLTGRTSGYEQYF,TGCGCCAGCAGCCAAGGATTAACGGGGCGAACTAGCGGGTACGAGCAGTACTTC
.,TRBJ1-5,.,TRBV18,CASSAFSNQPQHF,TGTGCCAGCTCCGCCTTTAGCAATCAGCCCCAGCATTTT
.,TRBJ2-3,TRBD2,TRBV6-2/TRBV6-3,CASSYLLTSGGRTDTQYF,TGTGCCAGCAGTTACTTGTTGACTAGCGGGGGACGCACAGATACGCAGTATTTT
.,TRBJ1-1,.,TRBV5-8,CASSVRTHLGTEAFF,TGTGCCAGCAGCGTACGGACCCACTTGGGAACTGAAGCTTTCTTT
.,TRBJ1-2,TRBD1,TRBV25-1,CASSAAGQQHGYTF,TGTGCCAGCAGTGCAGCGGGACAGCAGCATGGCTACACCTTC
.,TRBJ1-4,TRBD1,TRBV6-6,CASSYTGEHNEKLFF,TGTGCCAGCAGCTATACAGGGGAACACAATGAAAAACTGTTTTTT
.,TRBJ2-7,TRBD1,TRBV2,CASTWDRPSYEQYF,TGTGCCAGCACCTGGGACAGGCCTTCCTACGAGCAGTACTTC
once,TRBJ2-2,.,TRBV15,CATSRGRANTGELFF,TGTGCCACCAGCAGAGGCAGGGCCAACACCGGGGAGCTGTTTTTT
.,TRBJ1-2,TRBD1,TRBV5-4,CASSADRGRYYGYTF,TGTGCCAGCAGCGCGGACAGGGGGCGCTACTATGGCTACACCTTC
.,TRBJ1-5,.,TRBV12-3/TRBV12-4,CASSFTAGPQHF,TGTGCCAGCAGTTTTACTGCGGGGCCCCAGCATTTT
.,TRBJ2-1,TRBD1,TRBV19,CASSDRGGINEQFF,TGTGCCAGTAGTGACAGGGGGGGAATCAATGAGCAGTTCTTC
few,TRBJ2-4,.,TRBV5-4,CASSLGWAEKNIQYF,TGTGCCAGCAGCCTGGGTTGGGCGGAAAAAAACATTCAGTACTTC
.,TRBJ2-4,TRBD1,TRBV20-1,CSASPWDRGAKNIQYF,TGCAGTGCTAGTCCGTGGGACAGGGGGGCCAAAAACATTCAGTACTTC
.,TRBJ2-2,.,TRBV10-1,CASSDGTGELFF,TGCGCCAGCAGTGACGGGACCGGGGAGCTGTTTTTT
.,TRBJ1-6,.,TRBV10-3,CAITPGLDNSPLHF,TGTGCCATCACTCCGGGACTTGATAATTCACCCCTCCACTTT
once,TRBJ2-3,TRBD2,TRBV19,CASRTGLAGTGYTQYF,TGTGCCAGTAGGACTGGACTAGCCGGTACGGGGTATACGCAGTATTTT
.,TRBJ1-1,.,TRBV5-1,CASSLGAGLNTEAFF,TGCGCCAGCAGCTTGGGGGCGGGCCTGAACACTGAAGCTTTCTTT
.,TRBJ1-2,TRBD1,TRBV3-1/TRBV3-2,CASSQAHRGYYGYTF,TGTGCCAGCAGCCAAGCCCACAGGGGGTACTATGGCTACACCTTC
.,TRBJ1-4,TRBD1,TRBV30,CAWSTDRAEKLFF,TGTGCCTGGAGTACGGACAGGGCTGAAAAACTGTTTTTT
.,TRBJ2-5,.,TRBV3-1/TRBV3-2,CASSQDRVRPATYPTQYF,TGTGCCAGCAGCCAAGATAGAGTCAGACCCGCGACCTATCCCACCCAGTACTTC
few,TRBJ2-2,.,TRBV29-1,CSVEGLPGRVGELFF,TGCAGCGTTGAGGGACTTCCGGGAAGGGTCGGGGAGCTGTTTTTT
.,TRBJ1-6,TRBD1,TRBV18,CASSPGETGRGSPLHF,TGTGCCAGCTCACCGGGCGAGACAGGGAGAGGTTCACCCCTCCACTTT
once,TRBJ2-7,TRBD1,TRBV7-2,CASSPSAGGSYEQYF,TGTGCCAGCAGCCCCTCGGCAGGGGGTTCCTACGAGCAGTACTTC
.,TRBJ2-5,.,TRBV7-7,CASSRTGTPGETQYF,TGTGCTAGCAGCCGTACCGGGACACCCGGGGAGACCCAGTACTTC
.,TRBJ2-1,.,TRBV28,CASALNEQFF,TGTGCCAGTGCTTTGAATGAGCAGTTCTTC
.,TRBJ1-2,TRBD1,TRBV6-6,CASSYALGQGGGYTF,TGTGCCAGCAGTTACGCATTGGGACAGGGGGGTGGCTACACCTTC
once,TRBJ1-6,TRBD1,TRBV6-5,CASSTGTGESPLHF,TGTGCCAGCAGTACCGGGACAGGGGAGTCACCCCTCCACTTT
.,TRBJ2-5,.,TRBV28,CASTDGTETQYF,TGTGCCAGCACCGACGGGACAGAGACCCAGTACTTC
once,TRBJ2-5,TRBD2,TRBV9,CASSVAAGGIQETQYF,TGTGCCAGCAGCGTAGCTGCCGGGGGGATCCAAGAGACCCAGTACTTC
.,TRBJ2-7,.,TRBV9,CASSVEEGPSYEQYF,TGTGCCAGCAGCGTAGAAGAGGGTCCCTCCTACGAGCAGTACTTC